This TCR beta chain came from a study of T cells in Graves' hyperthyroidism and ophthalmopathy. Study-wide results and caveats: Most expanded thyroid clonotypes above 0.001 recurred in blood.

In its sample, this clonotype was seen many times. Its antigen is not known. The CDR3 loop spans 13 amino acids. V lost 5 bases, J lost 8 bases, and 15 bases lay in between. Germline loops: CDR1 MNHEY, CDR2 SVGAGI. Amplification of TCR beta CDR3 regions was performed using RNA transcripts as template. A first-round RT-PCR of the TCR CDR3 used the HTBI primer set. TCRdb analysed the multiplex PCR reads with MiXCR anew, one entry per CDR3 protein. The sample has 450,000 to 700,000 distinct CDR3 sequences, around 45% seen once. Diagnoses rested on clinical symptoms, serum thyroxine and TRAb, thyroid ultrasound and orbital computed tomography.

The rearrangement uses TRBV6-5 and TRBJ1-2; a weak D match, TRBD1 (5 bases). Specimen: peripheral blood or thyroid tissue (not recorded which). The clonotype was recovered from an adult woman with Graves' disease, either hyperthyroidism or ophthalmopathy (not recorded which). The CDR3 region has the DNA TGTGCCAGCAGTCGAACGCGGGGGGTCGGCTACACCTTC. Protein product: CASSRTRGVGYTF.